This T cell receptor beta chain emerged from a study of blood T cell repertoires in COVID-19. At the level of the study: Both acute and convalescent COVID-19 samples were obtained from the United States, Italy and Spain.

Clones were read by immunoSEQ multiplex PCR, and TCRdb kept only the in-frame ones, dropping some. The data show roughly 250,000 clones, around nine tenths seen once. The sequenced sample was peripheral blood. This TCR came from a woman in her 40s who had recovered from COVID-19.

The CDR3 DNA is TGTGCCAGCAGTCGATCGGGACAGGCCTATGGCTACACCTTC. Translating it yields CASSRSGQAYGYTF. This rearrangement joins TRBV28 to TRBJ1-2, with 8 bases that match TRBD1. The CDR3 runs 14 residues. V gave up 5 bases and J gave up 4 bases; unmatched junction bases: 6. Germline CDR1 and CDR2: MDHEN and SYDVKM.